The 20 T cell receptor beta chains listed next were all sequenced from one sample in a study of shared clonotypes between healthy human individuals (dated by TCRdb to the early 2020s). Libraries were made using the immunoSEQ multiplex PCR assay. TCRdb obtained this table from immuneACCESS and retained in-frame rearrangements with V and J assigned. These tables miss some clones; where compared with another copy, unresolved V genes account for less than half of the shortfall, and the remainder is unexplained. The sample contains 2.3 million or so clones, more than 80% of them found a single time. In total, the top ten clones hold 0.35% to 0.5% of the sample. The specimen sequenced was naive CD4+ T cells from PBMCs. The cell subset or site label on this specimen signifies: CD45RA+ positively selected. The receptors come from a man between 18 and 35 years old in good health. Some clones in this sample may be carry-over from other donors' samples.

The rearrangement joins TRBV5-1 to TRBJ1-1; D possibly corresponds to TRBD1 (6 bases). This CDR3 spans 14 amino acids. V was pared by 0 bases and J by 7 bases, with 13 bases between. In germline, CDR1 is SGHRS, CDR2 YFSETQ. The CDR3 is CASSLAGAGNEAFF. DNA for the CDR3: TGCGCCAGCAGCTTGGCAGGGGCCGGGAATGAAGCTTTCTTT.

V gene TRBV5-1 combines with J gene TRBJ2-1, with 7 bases fitting TRBD2. V trimming: 5 bases; J trimming: 5 bases; junction bases outside the gene matches: 7. The CDR3 totals 14 residues. Germline loops: CDR1 SGHRS, CDR2 YFSETQ. For the CDR3, the DNA is TGCGCCAGCAGGCAGGGAGGGCCAAACAATGAGCAGTTCTTC. It yields the protein CASRQGGPNNEQFF.

Note on this clone: Additional DNA sequences in this sample encode the identical CDR3. This chain links TRBV7-2 with TRBJ2-6; no definite D call. The CDR3 length is 14 residues. Germline CDR1 and CDR2: SGHTA and FQGNSA. V was clipped by 3 bases and J by 0 bases, with 3 bases between them. The CDR3 bases are TGTGCCAGCAGCTTGCGCTCTGGGGCCAACGTCCTGACTTTC. This translates into CASSLRSGANVLTF. The full variable domain, in which reference TRBV7-2 and TRBJ2-6 provide the parts outside the CDR3, is GAGVSQSPSNKVTEKGKDVELRCDPISGHTALYWYRQSLGQGLEFLIYFQGNSAPDKSGLPSDRFSAERTGGSVSTLTIQRTQQEDSAVYLCASSLRSGANVLTFGAGSRLTVL.

This chain links TRBV28 with TRBJ1-4; D not certain. Trimming left V 7 bases short and J 2 bases short, with 8 bases between. The germline gives CDR1 MDHEN, CDR2 SYDVKM. The length of the CDR3 is 13 residues. The CDR3 DNA is TGTGCCAGCACCCCGGGGACTAATGAAAAACTGTTTTTT. As protein: CASTPGTNEKLFF.

This sequence joins TRBV5-1 and TRBJ2-1; 7 positions match TRBD2. The CDR3 is made up of 13 amino acids. V dropped 5 bases and J dropped 6; count of bases not matched to a gene: 5. Germline lookup yields CDR1 SGHRS and CDR2 YFSETQ. The DNA of the CDR3 is TGCGCCAGCAGGGTCGGCGGGAGCAATGAGCAGTTCTTC. Protein sequence: CASRVGGSNEQFF. Together with reference TRBV5-1 and TRBJ2-1, the CDR3 gives the full variable domain: KAGVTQTPRYLIKTRGQQVTLSCSPISGHRSVSWYQQTPGQGLQFLFEYFSETQRNKGNFPGRFSGRQFSNSRSEMNVSTLELGDSALYLCASRVGGSNEQFFGPGTRLTVL.

The chain couples TRBV7-9 to TRBJ2-7; TRBD2 is a possible D gene (5 bases). V was pared by 5 bases and J by 10 bases, with 15 bases between. The CDR3 consists of 12 residues. Germline values: CDR1 SEHNR, CDR2 FQNEAQ (reference sequence). This chain's CDR3 is CASSKGVDSQYF. In nucleotides, the CDR3 is TGTGCCAGCAGCAAGGGAGTCGATTCTCAGTACTTC.

The chain uses TRBV5-4 and TRBJ2-3; 9 nucleotides line up with TRBD2. CDR1 is SGHNT, CDR2 YYREEE, per germline (reference sequence). J lost 5 bases, V lost 4 bases, and 14 bases had no gene match. The CDR3 runs 17 residues. This CDR3 is CASSPRGNSGGGDTQYF. CDR3 DNA sequence: TGTGCCAGCAGCCCCCGAGGAAATAGCGGGGGAGGAGATACGCAGTATTTT.

This clone showed up just once. V gene TRBV5-1 combines with J gene TRBJ2-1; TRBD2 matches 7 bases. Germline CDR1 and CDR2: SGHRS and YFSETQ. V gave up 1 base and J gave up 6 bases; unmatched junction bases: 4. The CDR3 is 14 amino acids. In DNA, the CDR3 is TGCGCCAGCAGCTTGCTAGCGGAATCCAATGAGCAGTTCTTC. Translation gives CASSLLAESNEQFF.

For the CDR3, the DNA is TGCGCCAGCAGCTTGGAGCGGGGAGTGGGAAACACCATATATTTT. It codes for CASSLERGVGNTIYF. The gene calls are TRBV5-1 and TRBJ1-3; D ambiguous. Germline values: CDR1 SGHRS, CDR2 YFSETQ. V was cut by 0 bases and J by 4 bases, with 11 bases left in between. The CDR3 has 15 amino acids.

The genes are TRBV28 and TRBJ2-7; maybe TRBD2 (5 bases). The CDR3 consists of 16 residues. Deletions cut 2 bases from V and 1 base from J, with 15 bases between. The germline CDR1 and CDR2 sequences are MDHEN and SYDVKM. CDR3 amino acids: CASSLRGKKGSYEQYF. CDR3 in DNA: TGTGCCAGCAGTTTAAGAGGGAAGAAAGGGTCCTACGAGCAGTACTTC.

The chain recombines TRBV18 with TRBJ2-1; D might be TRBD1 or TRBD2, each matching 6 bases. This CDR3 is 16 amino acids long. Between the trimmed V and J ends, which lost 3 bases and 0 bases, there was a span of 12 bases. Germline V gene lookup returns CDR1 KGHSH and CDR2 LQKENI. The CDR3 DNA sequence: TGTGCCAGCTCACCTTCACAGGGACTCTCCTACAATGAGCAGTTCTTC. Amino acid sequence: CASSPSQGLSYNEQFF. Together with reference TRBV18 and TRBJ2-1, the CDR3 gives the full variable domain: NAGVMQNPRHLVRRRGQEARLRCSPMKGHSHVYWYRQLPEEGLKFMVYLQKENIIDESGMPKERFSAEFPKEGPSILRIQQVVRGDSAAYFCASSPSQGLSYNEQFFGPGTRLTVL.

The chain joins TRBV14 to TRBJ2-5, with TRBD1 identical over 10 bases. This CDR3 comprises 15 residues. From germline, CDR1 is SGHDN and CDR2 FVKESK. V shed 3 bases and J 5 bases; nucleotides not matched to a gene: 6. The DNA for the CDR3 is TGTGCCAGCAGCCATGACAGGGGGCGCTGGGAGACCCAGTACTTC. Translated, it gives CASSHDRGRWETQYF.

The chain combines TRBV5-1 with TRBJ1-1; no firm D call. The CDR3 loop spans 15 amino acids. The V gene lost 1 base and the J gene lost 2 bases, with 12 bases spanning the gap. Germline CDR1 SGHRS, CDR2 YFSETQ. The CDR3 DNA sequence: TGCGCCAGCAGCTTGTTCGGGAACGGTAACACTGAAGCTTTCTTT. Protein sequence: CASSLFGNGNTEAFF.

The chain couples TRBV28 to TRBJ1-2; 9 bases fit TRBD1. The CDR3 consists of 15 residues. Looked up from germline, CDR1 is MDHEN and CDR2 is SYDVKM. V was pared by 8 bases and J by 3 bases, with 10 bases of the junction left unmatched. CDR3 residues: CASAEQGAFDYGYTF. CDR3 nucleotide sequence: TGTGCCAGCGCTGAACAGGGGGCCTTCGACTATGGCTACACCTTC.

This clone has only one observation. The chain carries TRBV10-2 and TRBJ2-3; TRBD2 is a possible D gene (6 bases). Deletions cut 1 base from V and 1 base from J, with 6 bases between. The CDR3 covers 14 residues. Germline CDR1 is WSHSY and CDR2 is SAAADI. This chain's CDR3 is CASSEWEGTDTQYF. The CDR3 coding sequence is TGCGCCAGCAGTGAGTGGGAGGGCACAGATACGCAGTATTTT.

The genes are TRBV5-5 and TRBJ1-2; TRBD1 aligns across 10 bases. Germline assignment: CDR1 SGHKS and CDR2 YYEKEE (reference sequence). After removal of 2 bases from V and 8 bases from J, the junction contained 6 bases not matched to a gene. The CDR3 length is 14 residues. The CDR3 loop reads CASSFRTGGLGYTF. CDR3 coding DNA: TGTGCCAGCAGCTTTAGGACAGGGGGATTAGGCTACACCTTC.

The V and J genes are TRBV21-1 and TRBJ1-2; the DNA was not compared with TRBD1, the D call given in the table. TRBV21-1 is a known pseudogene. CDR3 length equals 16 residues. DNA of the CDR3: TGTGCCAGCAGCTCCCGGGACAGGGGTATTAAGTCTGGCTACACCTTC. Translation: CASSSRDRGIKSGYTF.

The chain carries TRBV9 and TRBJ1-2, with a weak D call TRBD1 (5 bases). The CDR3 consists of 15 residues. CDR1 is SGDLS and CDR2 is YYNGEE in the germline V gene. V was cut by 2 bases and J by 5 bases, with 16 bases left in between. As DNA, the CDR3 is TGTGCCAGCAGCGTGGACTCCGGGACGGCGTATGGCTACACCTTC. It specifies CASSVDSGTAYGYTF.

The genes are TRBV11-3 and TRBJ1-1; D perhaps matches TRBD1 (5 bases). Germline V gives CDR1 SGHNT, CDR2 YENEEA. CDR3 length: 13 amino acids. The germline V and J ends were trimmed by 4 bases and 0 bases, with 6 bases remaining between them. The CDR3 coding sequence is TGTGCCAGCAGCTACAGGATGAACACTGAAGCTTTCTTT. Amino acids: CASSYRMNTEAFF.

This clone appeared once. This rearrangement joins TRBV7-6 to TRBJ2-3, with a weak D call TRBD2 (6 bases). V was pared by 4 bases and J by 4 bases, with 12 bases between. Germline V gives CDR1 SGHVS, CDR2 FNYEAQ. The CDR3 has 14 residues. The CDR3 is CASSSTSFADTQYF. The DNA for the CDR3 is TGTGCCAGCAGCTCGACTAGTTTCGCAGATACGCAGTATTTT.